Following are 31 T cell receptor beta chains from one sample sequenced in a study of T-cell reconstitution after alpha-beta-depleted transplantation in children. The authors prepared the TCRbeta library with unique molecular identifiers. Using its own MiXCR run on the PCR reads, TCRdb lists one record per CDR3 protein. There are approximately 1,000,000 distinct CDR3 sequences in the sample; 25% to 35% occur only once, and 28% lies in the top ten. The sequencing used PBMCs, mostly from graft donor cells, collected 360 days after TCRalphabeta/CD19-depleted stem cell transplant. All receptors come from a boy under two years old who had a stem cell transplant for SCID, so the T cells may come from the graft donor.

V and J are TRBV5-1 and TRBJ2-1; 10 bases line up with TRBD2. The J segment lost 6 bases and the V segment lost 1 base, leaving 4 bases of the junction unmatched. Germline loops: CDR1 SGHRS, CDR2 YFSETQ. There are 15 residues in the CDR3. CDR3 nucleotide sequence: TGCGCCAGCAGCTTGAACGGACTAGCGGCCAATGAGCAGTTCTTC. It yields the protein CASSLNGLAANEQFF.

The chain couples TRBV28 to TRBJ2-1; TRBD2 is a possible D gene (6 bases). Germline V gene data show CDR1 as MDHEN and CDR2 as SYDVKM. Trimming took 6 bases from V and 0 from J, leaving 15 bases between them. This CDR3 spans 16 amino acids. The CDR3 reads CASRSSGGSSYNEQFF. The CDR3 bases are TGTGCCAGCAGGTCTAGTGGGGGGAGCTCCTACAATGAGCAGTTCTTC.

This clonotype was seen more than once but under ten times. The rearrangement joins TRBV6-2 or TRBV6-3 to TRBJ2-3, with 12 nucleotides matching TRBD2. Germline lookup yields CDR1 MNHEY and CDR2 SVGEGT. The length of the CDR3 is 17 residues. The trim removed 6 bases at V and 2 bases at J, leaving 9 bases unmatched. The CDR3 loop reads CASRRFGLAGITDTQYF. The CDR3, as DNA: TGTGCCAGCAGACGCTTTGGACTAGCGGGGATCACAGATACGCAGTATTTT.

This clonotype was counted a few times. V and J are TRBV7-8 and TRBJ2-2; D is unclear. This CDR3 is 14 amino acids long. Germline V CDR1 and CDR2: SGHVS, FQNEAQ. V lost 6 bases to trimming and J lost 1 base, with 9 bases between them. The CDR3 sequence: CASRLFGNTGELFF. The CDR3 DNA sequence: TGTGCCAGCAGACTTTTCGGGAACACCGGGGAGCTGTTTTTT.

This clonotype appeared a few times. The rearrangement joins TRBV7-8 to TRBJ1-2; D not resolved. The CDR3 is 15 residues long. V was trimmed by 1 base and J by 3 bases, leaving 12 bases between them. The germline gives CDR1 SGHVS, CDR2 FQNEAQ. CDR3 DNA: TGTGCCAGCAGCTTAGAGGCTGGGAGCGACTATGGCTACACCTTC. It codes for CASSLEAGSDYGYTF.

CDR3: CASSLGDTDNNEQFF. CDR3 sequence (DNA): TGCGCCAGCAGCTTAGGAGACACGGATAACAATGAGCAGTTCTTC. The chain uses TRBV5-1 and TRBJ2-1; D not certain. With 2 bases removed from V and 5 bases from J, the gap between germline ends came to 14 bases. The CDR3 extends over 15 amino acids. CDR1 SGHRS and CDR2 YFSETQ come from the germline V gene.

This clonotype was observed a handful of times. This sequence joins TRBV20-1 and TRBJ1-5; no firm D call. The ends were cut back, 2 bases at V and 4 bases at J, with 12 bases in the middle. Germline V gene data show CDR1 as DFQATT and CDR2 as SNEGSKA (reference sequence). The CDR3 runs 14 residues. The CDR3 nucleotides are TGCAGTGCTAGATTTAGGGCGGGGAATCAGCCCCAGCATTTT. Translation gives CSARFRAGNQPQHF.

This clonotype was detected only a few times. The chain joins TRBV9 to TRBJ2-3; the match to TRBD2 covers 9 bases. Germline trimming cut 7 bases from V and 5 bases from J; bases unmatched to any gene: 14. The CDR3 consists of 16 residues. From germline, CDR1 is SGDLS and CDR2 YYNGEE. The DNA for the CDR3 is TGTGCCAGCTCGTTAGCGGGGGCCTTGGGGCTAGATACGCAGTATTTT. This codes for CASSLAGALGLDTQYF.

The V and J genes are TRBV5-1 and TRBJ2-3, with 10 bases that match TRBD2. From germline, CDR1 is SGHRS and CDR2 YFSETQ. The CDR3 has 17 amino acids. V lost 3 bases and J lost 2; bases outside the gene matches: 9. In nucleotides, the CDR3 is TGCGCCAGCAGCTCTTTCTTAGCGGGGGGTCCCACAGATACGCAGTATTTT. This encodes CASSSFLAGGPTDTQYF.

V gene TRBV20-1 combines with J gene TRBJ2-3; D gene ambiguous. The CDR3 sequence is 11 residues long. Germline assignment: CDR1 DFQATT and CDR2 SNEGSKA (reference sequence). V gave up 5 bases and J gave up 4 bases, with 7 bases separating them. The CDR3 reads CSAPAPDTQYF. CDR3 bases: TGCAGTGCTCCCGCCCCAGATACGCAGTATTTT.

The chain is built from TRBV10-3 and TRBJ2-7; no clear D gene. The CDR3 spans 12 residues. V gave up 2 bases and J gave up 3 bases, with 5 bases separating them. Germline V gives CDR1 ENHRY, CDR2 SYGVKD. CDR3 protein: CAISEPYYEQYF. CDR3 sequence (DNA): TGTGCCATCAGTGAGCCTTACTACGAGCAGTACTTC.

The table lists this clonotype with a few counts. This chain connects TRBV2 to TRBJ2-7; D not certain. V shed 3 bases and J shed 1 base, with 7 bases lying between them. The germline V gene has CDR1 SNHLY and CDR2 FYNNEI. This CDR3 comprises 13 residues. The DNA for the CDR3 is TGTGCCAGCAGTGACAGCGTATCCTACGAGCAGTACTTC. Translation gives CASSDSVSYEQYF.

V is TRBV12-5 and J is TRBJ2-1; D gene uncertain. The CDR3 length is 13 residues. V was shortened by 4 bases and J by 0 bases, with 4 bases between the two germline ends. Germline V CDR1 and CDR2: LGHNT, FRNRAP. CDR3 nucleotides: TGTGCTAGTGGTTCGGGCTCCTACAATGAGCAGTTCTTC. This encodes CASGSGSYNEQFF.

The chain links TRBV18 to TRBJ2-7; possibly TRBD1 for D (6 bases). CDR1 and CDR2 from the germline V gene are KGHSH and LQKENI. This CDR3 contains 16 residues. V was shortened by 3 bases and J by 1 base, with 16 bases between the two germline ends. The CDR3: CASSPLPQGQSYEQYF. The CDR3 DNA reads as TGTGCCAGCTCACCCCTACCGCAGGGGCAATCCTACGAGCAGTACTTC.

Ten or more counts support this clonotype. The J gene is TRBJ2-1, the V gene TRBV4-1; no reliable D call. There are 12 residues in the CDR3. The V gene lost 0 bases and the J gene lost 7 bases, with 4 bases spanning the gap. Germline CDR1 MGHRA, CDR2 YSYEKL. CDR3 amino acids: CASSQDRNEQFF. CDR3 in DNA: TGCGCCAGCAGCCAAGATAGGAATGAGCAGTTCTTC.

CDR3 sequence reads: CASSQVWQGSGANVLTF. CDR3 sequence (DNA): TGCGCCAGCAGCCAAGTTTGGCAGGGCTCTGGGGCCAACGTCCTGACTTTC. V gene TRBV4-1 combines with J gene TRBJ2-6, with TRBD1 as a possible D gene (5 bases). Germline lookup yields CDR1 MGHRA and CDR2 YSYEKL. Trimming removed 1 base from V and 0 bases from J, with 10 bases in between. This CDR3 spans 17 amino acids.

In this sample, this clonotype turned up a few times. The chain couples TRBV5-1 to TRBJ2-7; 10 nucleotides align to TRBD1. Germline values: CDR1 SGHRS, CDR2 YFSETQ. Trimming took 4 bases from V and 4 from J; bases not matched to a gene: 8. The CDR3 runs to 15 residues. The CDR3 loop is CASSLTGTGVYEQYF. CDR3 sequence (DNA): TGCGCCAGCAGCCTAACCGGGACAGGGGTTTACGAGCAGTACTTC.

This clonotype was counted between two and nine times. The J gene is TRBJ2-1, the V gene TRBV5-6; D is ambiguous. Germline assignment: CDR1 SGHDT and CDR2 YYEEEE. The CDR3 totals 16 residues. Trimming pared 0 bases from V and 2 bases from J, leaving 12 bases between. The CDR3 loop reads CASSLGLNSPYNEQFF. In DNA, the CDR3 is TGTGCCAGCAGCTTGGGGCTTAATTCGCCCTACAATGAGCAGTTCTTC.

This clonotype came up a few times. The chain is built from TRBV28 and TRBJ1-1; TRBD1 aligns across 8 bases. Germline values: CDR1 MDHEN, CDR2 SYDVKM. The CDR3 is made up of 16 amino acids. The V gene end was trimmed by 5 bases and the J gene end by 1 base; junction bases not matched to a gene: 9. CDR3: CASSPQGARGNTEAFF. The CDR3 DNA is TGTGCCAGCAGTCCGCAGGGGGCTAGGGGGAACACTGAAGCTTTCTTT.

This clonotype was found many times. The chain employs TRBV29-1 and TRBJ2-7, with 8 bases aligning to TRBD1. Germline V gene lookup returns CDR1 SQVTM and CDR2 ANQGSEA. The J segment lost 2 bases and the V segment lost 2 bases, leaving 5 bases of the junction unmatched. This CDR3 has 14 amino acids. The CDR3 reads CSVERQGPPYEQYF. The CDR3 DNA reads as TGCAGCGTTGAACGACAGGGGCCCCCCTACGAGCAGTACTTC.

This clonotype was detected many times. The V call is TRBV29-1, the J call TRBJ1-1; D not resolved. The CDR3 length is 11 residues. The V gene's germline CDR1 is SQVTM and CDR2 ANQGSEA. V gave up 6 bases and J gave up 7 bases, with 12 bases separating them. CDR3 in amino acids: CSVTVSGEAFF. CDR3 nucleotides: TGCAGCGTAACGGTCTCCGGTGAAGCTTTCTTT. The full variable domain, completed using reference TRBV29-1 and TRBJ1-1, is SAVISQKPSRDICQRGTSLTIQCQVDSQVTMMFWYRQQPGQSLTLIATANQGSEATYESGFVIDKFPISRPNLTFSTLTVSNMSPEDSSIYLCSVTVSGEAFFGQGTRLTVV.

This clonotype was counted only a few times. CDR3 nucleotides: TGTGCCAGCAGTCTGGGGGGGGAATCCTACGAGCAGTACTTC. This translates into CASSLGGESYEQYF. The chain employs TRBV12-3 or TRBV12-4 and TRBJ2-7; 7 bases map to TRBD2. V gave up 5 bases and J gave up 1 base; unmatched junction bases: 5. This CDR3 spans 14 amino acids.

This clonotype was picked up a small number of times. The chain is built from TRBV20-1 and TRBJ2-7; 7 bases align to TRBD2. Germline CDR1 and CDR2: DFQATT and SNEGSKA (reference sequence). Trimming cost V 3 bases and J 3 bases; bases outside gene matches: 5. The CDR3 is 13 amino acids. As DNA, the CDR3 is TGCAGTGCTAGTGTACTAGCGAACTACGAGCAGTACTTC. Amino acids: CSASVLANYEQYF.

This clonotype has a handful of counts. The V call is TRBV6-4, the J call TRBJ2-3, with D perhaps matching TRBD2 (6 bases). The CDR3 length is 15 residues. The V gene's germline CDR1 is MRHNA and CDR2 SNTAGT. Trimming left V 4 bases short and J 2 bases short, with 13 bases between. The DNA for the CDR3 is TGTGCCAGCAGTGGTAACGGGGGACCCACAGATACGCAGTATTTT. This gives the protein CASSGNGGPTDTQYF.

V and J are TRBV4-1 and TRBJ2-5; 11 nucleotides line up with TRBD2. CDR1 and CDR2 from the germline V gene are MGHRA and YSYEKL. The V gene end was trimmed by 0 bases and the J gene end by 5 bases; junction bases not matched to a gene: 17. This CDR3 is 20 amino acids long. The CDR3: CASSQDSVGFSGGASETQYF. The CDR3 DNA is TGCGCCAGCAGCCAAGATTCGGTTGGTTTTAGCGGGGGGGCGTCGGAGACCCAGTACTTC.

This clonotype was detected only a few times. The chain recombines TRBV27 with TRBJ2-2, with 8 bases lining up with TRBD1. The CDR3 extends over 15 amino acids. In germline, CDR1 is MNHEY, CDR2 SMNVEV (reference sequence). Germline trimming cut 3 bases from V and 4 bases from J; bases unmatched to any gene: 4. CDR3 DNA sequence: TGTGCCAGCAGTTTCAGGGGGCAGGTCACCGGGGAGCTGTTTTTT. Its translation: CASSFRGQVTGELFF.

CDR3 amino acids: CASSQDLFSDSYNEQFF. As DNA, the CDR3 is TGCGCCAGCAGCCAAGATCTTTTTAGTGACTCCTACAATGAGCAGTTCTTC. The chain links TRBV4-3 to TRBJ2-1; D call uncertain. V was pared by 0 bases and J by 0 bases, with 12 bases between. The CDR3 is 17 residues long. Germline CDR1 and CDR2: LGHNA and YSLEER.

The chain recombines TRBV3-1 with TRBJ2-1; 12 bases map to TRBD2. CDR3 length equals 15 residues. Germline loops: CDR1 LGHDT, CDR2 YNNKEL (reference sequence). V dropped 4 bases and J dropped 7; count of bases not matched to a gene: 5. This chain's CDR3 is CASSPLAGGKNEQFF. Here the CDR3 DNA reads TGTGCCAGCAGCCCACTAGCGGGGGGTAAAAATGAGCAGTTCTTC.

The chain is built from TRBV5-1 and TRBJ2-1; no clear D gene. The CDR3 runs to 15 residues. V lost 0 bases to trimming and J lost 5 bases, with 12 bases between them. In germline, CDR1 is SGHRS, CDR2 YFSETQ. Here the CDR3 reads CASSLAERTDNEQFF. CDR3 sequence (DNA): TGCGCCAGCAGCTTGGCTGAACGAACGGACAATGAGCAGTTCTTC.

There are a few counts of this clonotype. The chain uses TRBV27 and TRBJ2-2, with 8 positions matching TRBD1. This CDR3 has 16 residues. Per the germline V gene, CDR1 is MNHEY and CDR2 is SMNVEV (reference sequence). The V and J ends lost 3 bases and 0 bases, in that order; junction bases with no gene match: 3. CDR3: CASSLTGVANTGELFF. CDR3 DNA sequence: TGTGCCAGCAGTTTGACAGGGGTCGCGAACACCGGGGAGCTGTTTTTT.

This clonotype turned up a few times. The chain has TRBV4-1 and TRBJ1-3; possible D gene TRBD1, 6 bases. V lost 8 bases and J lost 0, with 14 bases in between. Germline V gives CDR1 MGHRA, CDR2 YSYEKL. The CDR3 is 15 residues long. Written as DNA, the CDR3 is TGCGCCAGCTGTCTCGAGGGGGTCTCTGGAAACACCATATATTTT. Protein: CASCLEGVSGNTIYF.